The source of this T cell receptor (beta chain) is a study of beta chain features in type 1 diabetes. This clone was seen a handful of times. The single heparinised draw taken from each donor contained roughly 110 mL of blood on average. The study reverse transcribed the entire isolated RNA, so it sequenced expressed TCRB transcripts. Clones were read by immunoSEQ multiplex PCR, and TCRdb kept only the in-frame ones, dropping some. The sample records 900,000 or so clones, 17% being singletons. Sequencing was performed on naive CD4+ T cells from blood. The sequence derives from a woman younger than 30 in good health.

CDR3 sequence reads: CASSPRGTGLAYEQYF. CDR3 DNA: TGTGCCAGCTCACCACGGGGGACAGGGTTGGCCTACGAGCAGTACTTC. The genes are TRBV18 and TRBJ2-7; 9 bases match TRBD1. This CDR3 is 16 amino acids long. The germline gives CDR1 KGHSH, CDR2 LQKENI. The V and J ends lost 1 base and 2 bases, in that order; junction bases with no gene match: 6.